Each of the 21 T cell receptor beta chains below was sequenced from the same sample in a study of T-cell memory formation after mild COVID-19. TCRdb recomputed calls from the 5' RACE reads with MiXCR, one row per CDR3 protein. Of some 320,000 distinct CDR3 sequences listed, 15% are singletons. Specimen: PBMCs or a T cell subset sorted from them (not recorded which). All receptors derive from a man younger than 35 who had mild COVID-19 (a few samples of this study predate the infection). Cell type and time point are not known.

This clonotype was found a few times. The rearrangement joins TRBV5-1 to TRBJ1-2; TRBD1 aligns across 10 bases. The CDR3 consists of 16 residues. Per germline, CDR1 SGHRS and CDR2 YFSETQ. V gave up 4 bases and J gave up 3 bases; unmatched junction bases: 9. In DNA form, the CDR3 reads TGCGCCAGCAGCGCGCCCGACAGGGGGCACGACTATGGCTACACCTTC. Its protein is CASSAPDRGHDYGYTF.

The chain's CDR3 is CASSSRVSTGETQYF. The CDR3 DNA sequence: TGTGCCAGCTCATCACGGGTCTCTACCGGAGAGACCCAGTACTTC. The V call is TRBV18, the J call TRBJ2-5; unclear D gene. Looked up from germline, CDR1 is KGHSH and CDR2 is LQKENI. V lost 5 bases, J lost 4 bases, and 17 bases lay in between. This CDR3 contains 15 residues.

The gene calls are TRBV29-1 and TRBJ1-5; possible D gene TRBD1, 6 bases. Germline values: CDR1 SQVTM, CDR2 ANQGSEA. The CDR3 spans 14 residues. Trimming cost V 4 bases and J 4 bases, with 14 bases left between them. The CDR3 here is CSVAFGGGNQPQHF. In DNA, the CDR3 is TGCAGCGTTGCGTTCGGAGGGGGGAATCAGCCCCAGCATTTT.

The CDR3 coding sequence is TGCAGTGCTTCTGCCACTAGCGGGGCCAATGAGCAGTTCTTC. Translating it yields CSASATSGANEQFF. The chain couples TRBV20-1 to TRBJ2-1; 10 positions match TRBD2. The germline gives CDR1 DFQATT, CDR2 SNEGSKA (reference sequence). This CDR3 comprises 14 residues. With 5 bases clipped from V and 6 bases from J, the junction kept 7 bases outside the gene matches.

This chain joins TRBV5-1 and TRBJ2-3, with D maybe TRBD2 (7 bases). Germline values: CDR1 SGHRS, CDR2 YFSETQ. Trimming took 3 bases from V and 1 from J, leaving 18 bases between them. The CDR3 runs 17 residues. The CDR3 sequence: CASSWKQGSGGTDTQYF. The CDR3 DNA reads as TGCGCCAGCAGCTGGAAACAGGGAAGCGGGGGCACAGATACGCAGTATTTT.

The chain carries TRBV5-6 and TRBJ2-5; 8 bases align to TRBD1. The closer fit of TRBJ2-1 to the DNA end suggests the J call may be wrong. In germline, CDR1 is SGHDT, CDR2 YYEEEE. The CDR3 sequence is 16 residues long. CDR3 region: CASSLIAGGNPYEQFF. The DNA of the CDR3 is TGTGCCAGCAGCTTGATCGCAGGGGGCAACCCGTATGAGCAGTTCTTC.

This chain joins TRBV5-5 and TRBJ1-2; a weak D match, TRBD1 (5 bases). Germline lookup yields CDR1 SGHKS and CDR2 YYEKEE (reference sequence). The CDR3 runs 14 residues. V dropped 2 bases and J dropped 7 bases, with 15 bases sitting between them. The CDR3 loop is CASSLIDRGGGYTF. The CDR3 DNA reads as TGTGCCAGCAGCTTAATTGACCGTGGGGGTGGCTACACCTTC.

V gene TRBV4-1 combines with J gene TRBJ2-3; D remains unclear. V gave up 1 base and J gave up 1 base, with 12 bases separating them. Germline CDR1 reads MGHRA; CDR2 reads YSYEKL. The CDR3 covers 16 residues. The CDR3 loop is CASSQVQRVGTDTQYF. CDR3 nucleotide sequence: TGCGCCAGCAGCCAAGTTCAAAGGGTCGGCACAGATACGCAGTATTTT.

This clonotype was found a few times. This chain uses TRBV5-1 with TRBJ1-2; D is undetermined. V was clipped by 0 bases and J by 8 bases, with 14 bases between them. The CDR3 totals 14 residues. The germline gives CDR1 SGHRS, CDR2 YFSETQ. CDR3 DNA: TGCGCCAGCAGCTTGGACGGTTCCTCTTGGGGCTACACCTTC. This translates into CASSLDGSSWGYTF.

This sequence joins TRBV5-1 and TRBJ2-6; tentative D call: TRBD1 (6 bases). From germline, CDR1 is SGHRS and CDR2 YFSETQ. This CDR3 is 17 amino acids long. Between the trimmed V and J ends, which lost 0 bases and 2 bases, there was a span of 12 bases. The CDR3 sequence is CASSLVAGATGANVLTF. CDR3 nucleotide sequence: TGCGCCAGCAGCTTGGTGGCAGGGGCTACTGGGGCCAACGTCCTGACTTTC.

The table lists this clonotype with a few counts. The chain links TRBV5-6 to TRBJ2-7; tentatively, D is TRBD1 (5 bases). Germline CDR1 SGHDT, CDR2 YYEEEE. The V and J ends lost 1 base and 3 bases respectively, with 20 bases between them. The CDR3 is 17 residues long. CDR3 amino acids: CASSLWGRVTTFYEQYV. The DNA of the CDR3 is TGTGCCAGCAGCTTGTGGGGCAGGGTCACTACCTTCTACGAGCAGTACGTC.

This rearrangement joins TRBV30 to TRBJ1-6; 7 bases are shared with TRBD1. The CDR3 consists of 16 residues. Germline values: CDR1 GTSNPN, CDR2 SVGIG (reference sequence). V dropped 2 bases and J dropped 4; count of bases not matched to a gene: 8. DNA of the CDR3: TGTGCCTGGAGTAACAGGGGCCAGAGGTATAATTCACCCCTCCACTTT. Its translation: CAWSNRGQRYNSPLHF. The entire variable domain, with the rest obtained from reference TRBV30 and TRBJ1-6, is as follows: SQTIHQWPATLVQPVGSPLSLECTVEGTSNPNLYWYRQAAGRGLQLLFYSVGIGQISSEVPQNLSASRPQDRQFILSSKKLLLSDSGFYLCAWSNRGQRYNSPLHFGNGTRLTVT.

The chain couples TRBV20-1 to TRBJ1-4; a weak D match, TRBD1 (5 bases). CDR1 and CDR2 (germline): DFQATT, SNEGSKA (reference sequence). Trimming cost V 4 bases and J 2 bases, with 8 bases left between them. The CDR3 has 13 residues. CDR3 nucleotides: TGCAGTGCTATCGACAGTACTAATGAAAAACTGTTTTTT. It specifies CSAIDSTNEKLFF.

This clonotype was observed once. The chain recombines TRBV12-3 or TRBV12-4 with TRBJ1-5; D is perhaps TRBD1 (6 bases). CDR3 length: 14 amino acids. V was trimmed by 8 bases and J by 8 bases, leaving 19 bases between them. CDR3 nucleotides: TGTGCCAGCCGGGCAGGGGATAATAGGGAGCCCCAGCATTTT. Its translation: CASRAGDNREPQHF.

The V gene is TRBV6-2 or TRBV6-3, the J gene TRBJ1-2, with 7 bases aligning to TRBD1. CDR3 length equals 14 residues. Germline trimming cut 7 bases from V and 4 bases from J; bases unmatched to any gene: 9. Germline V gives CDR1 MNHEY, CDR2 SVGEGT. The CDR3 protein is CASTSGTASYGYTF. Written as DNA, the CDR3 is TGTGCCAGCACTAGTGGGACAGCGAGCTATGGCTACACCTTC.

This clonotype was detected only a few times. CDR3: CASRGQGYNEQFF. CDR3 coding DNA: TGTGCCAGCCGAGGACAGGGGTACAATGAGCAGTTCTTC. The V gene is TRBV2, the J gene TRBJ2-1; 9 bases fit TRBD1. Trimming at V came to 8 bases and at J to 4 bases, leaving 3 bases not matched to a gene. This CDR3 is built from 13 residues. Germline loops: CDR1 SNHLY, CDR2 FYNNEI.

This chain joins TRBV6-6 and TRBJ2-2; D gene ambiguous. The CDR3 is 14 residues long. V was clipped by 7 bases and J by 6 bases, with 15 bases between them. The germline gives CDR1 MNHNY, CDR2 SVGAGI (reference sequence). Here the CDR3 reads CASKMAGQAGELFF. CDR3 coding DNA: TGTGCCAGCAAGATGGCAGGTCAGGCCGGGGAGCTGTTTTTT.

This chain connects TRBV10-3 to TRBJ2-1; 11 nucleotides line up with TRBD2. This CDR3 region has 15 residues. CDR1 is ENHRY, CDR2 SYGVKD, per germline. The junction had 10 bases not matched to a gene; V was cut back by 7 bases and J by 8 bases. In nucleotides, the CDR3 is TGTGCCATCAACCTCGGACTAGCGGGCTCTTATGAGCAGTTCTTC. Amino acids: CAINLGLAGSYEQFF.

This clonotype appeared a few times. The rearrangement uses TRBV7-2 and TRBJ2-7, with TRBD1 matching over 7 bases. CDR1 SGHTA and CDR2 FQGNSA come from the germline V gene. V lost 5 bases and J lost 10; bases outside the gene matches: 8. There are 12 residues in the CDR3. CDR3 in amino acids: CASSPYGQEQYF. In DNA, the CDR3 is TGTGCCAGCAGCCCCTACGGACAGGAACAGTACTTC.

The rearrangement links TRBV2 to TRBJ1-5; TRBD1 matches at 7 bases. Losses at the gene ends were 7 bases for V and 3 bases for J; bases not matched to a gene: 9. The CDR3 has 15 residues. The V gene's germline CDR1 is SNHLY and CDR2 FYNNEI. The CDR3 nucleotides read TGTGCCAGCATGGGGGGGACAGCGTACAATCAGCCCCAGCATTTT. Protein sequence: CASMGGTAYNQPQHF.

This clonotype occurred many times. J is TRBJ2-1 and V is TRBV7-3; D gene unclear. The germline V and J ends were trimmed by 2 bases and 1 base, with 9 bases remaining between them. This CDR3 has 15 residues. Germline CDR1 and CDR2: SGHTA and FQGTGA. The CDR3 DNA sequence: TGTGCCAGCAGCTTAGCAGCTAATTCCTACAATGAGCAGTTCTTC. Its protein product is CASSLAANSYNEQFF.